This TCR beta chain was captured in a study of T cells in tuberculosis. Overall study context: This South African cohort compared adolescents with or without latent tuberculosis against adults with active tuberculosis. Overall study results and limits: GMM-specific TCRs were nearer to active tuberculosis alpha repertoires, suggesting expansion.

With 3 bases clipped from V and 1 base from J, the junction kept 9 bases outside the gene matches. CDR1 and CDR2 (germline): SQVTM, ANQGSEA. The CDR3 loop spans 17 amino acids. Time point indicated: new active TB diagnosis, blood taken before or within 7 days of starting treatment. The data were produced by immunoSEQ multiplex PCR, yet TCRdb's version contains in-frame clones alone and is incomplete. The sample has some 49,000 clones, 90% to 95% seen once. Of note for this clone: Its cognate antigen is unknown.

The chain employs TRBV29-1 and TRBJ2-1; TRBD2 agrees at 10 bases. The sample consisted of PBMCs, taken at tuberculosis diagnosis. The sequence came from an adult with tuberculosis. The CDR3 DNA reads as TGCAGCGTTGATGGTCTAGCGGGAGAGAGTTCCTACAATGAGCAGTTCTTC. Translation gives CSVDGLAGESSYNEQFF.